Sequencing of this T cell receptor beta chain was carried out in a study of cytomegalovirus exposure and HLA in healthy donors. On the study more broadly: The Caucasian-associated ancestry cluster held under 90% of 300 to 500 genotyped donors.

The PCR contained 60 Vbeta and 13 Jbeta primers. As handled by the study authors: Counted up in a later analysis, unique TCR beta chains came to about 83 million, with around 10 million shared. TCRdb keeps only in-frame clones here, not all; method: immunoSEQ multiplex PCR. V, J and clone size reflect that table, while D and trimming were determined from the DNA. The profile shows some 150,000 clones, around four fifths of them singletons. This CDR3 has 14 residues. Trimming at V came to 5 bases and at J to 4 bases, leaving 5 bases not matched to a gene. The germline gives CDR1 MDHEN, CDR2 SYDVKM. Regarding donors, all were healthy bone marrow donors.

The sample consisted of PBMCs. V and J are TRBV28 and TRBJ1-5; TRBD1 matches 7 bases. This receptor was obtained from a woman aged 50 to 65 in good health and CMV-seronegative. This chain's CDR3 is CASSATGENQPQHF. The CDR3 nucleotides are TGTGCCAGCAGTGCTACAGGGGAGAATCAGCCCCAGCATTTT.